A selection of T cell receptor beta chains follows, all from one sample in a study of T-cell reconstitution after alpha-beta-depleted transplantation in children. MiXCR was run by TCRdb on the PCR reads, yielding one entry per CDR3 protein. Of fewer than 550,000 distinct CDR3 sequences detected, about 11% appear once; the ten largest clones hold just over 2%. The source was PBMCs, collected before TCRalphabeta/CD19-depleted stem cell transplant. All receptors come from a child under 10 years old with inherited bone marrow failure, due to receive a stem cell transplant. The CDR3 runs from the conserved cysteine through the conserved F or W.

v_gene	CDR3aa
TRBV29-1	CSAFSQGAGEQYF
TRBV11-2	CASSPWAGRNEQFF
TRBV10-3	CAISGSLQGRQETQYF
TRBV5-1	CASSPQGTGDVGYTF
TRBV28	CASRVAGDEQFF
TRBV7-2	CASSPWGGLNNEQFF
TRBV4-1	CASGLGLADYNEQFF
TRBV6-1	CASSEGDWSSYEQYF
TRBV4-2	CASSPTPSGASSGELFF
TRBV12-3/TRBV12-4	CASSPPSGSYNEQFF
TRBV28	CASSFGSSGATEAFF
TRBV20-1	CSAIRAGGNGELFF
TRBV30	CAWSALNEQYF
TRBV25-1	CASSDPEQYF
TRBV12-3/TRBV12-4	CASSLGRESNQPQHF
TRBV4-3	CASSQQTGRSYEQYF
TRBV6-1	CASSRLGSQRVTIYF
TRBV4-1	CASSQAGQLGPLRREGVEQYF
TRBV6-1	CASSETQAYYEQYF
TRBV29-1	CSVEDRAVQGTEAFF
TRBV9	CASSVPSGGGNEQFF
TRBV6-5	CASSYSRPSQGNEKLFF